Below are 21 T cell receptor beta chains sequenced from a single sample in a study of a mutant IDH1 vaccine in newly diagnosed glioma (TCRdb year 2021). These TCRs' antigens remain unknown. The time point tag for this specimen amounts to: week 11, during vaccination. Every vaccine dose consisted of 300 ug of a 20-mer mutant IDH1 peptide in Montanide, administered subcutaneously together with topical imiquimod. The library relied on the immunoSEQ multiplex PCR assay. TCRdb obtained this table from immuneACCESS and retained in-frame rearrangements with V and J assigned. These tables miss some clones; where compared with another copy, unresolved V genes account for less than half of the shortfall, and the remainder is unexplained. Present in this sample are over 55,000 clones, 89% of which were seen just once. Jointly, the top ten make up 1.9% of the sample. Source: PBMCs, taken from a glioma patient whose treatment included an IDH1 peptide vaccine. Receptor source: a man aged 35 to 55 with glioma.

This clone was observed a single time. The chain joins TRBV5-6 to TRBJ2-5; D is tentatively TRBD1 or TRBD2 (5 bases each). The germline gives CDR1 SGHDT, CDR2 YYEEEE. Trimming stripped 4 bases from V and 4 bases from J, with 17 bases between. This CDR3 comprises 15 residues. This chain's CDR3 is CASSEITGTRETQYF. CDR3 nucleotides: TGTGCCAGCAGCGAGATAACCGGGACCCGAGAGACCCAGTACTTC.

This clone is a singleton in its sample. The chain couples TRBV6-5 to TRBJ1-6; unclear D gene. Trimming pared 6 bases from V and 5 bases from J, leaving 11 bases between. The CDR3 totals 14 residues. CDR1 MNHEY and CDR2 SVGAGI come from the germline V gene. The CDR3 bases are TGTGCCAGCAGCGCCCCAGGAGATAATTCACCCCTCCACTTT. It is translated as CASSAPGDNSPLHF.

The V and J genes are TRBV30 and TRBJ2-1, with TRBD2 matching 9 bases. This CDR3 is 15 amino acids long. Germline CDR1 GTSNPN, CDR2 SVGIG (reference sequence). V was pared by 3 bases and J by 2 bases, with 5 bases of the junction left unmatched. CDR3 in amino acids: CAWRGRGGPYNEQFF. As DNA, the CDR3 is TGTGCCTGGAGAGGGCGGGGGGGTCCCTACAATGAGCAGTTCTTC.

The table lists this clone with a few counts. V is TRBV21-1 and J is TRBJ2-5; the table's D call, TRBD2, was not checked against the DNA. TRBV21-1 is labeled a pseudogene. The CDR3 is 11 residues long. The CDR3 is CASRLKETQYF. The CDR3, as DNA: TGTGCCAGCAGACTCAAAGAGACCCAGTACTTC.

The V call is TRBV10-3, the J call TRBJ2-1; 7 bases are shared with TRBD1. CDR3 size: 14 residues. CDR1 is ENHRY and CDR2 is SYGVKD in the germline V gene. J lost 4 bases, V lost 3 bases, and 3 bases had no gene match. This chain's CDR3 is CAISEPGQYNEQFF. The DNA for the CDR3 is TGTGCCATCAGTGAACCGGGACAGTACAATGAGCAGTTCTTC.

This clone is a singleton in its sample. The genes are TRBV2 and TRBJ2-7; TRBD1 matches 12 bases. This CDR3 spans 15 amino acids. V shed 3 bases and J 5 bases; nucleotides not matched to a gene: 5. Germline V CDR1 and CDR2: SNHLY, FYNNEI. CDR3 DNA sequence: TGTGCCAGCAGTGACGCGGGACAGGGGGCGAACGAGCAGTACTTC. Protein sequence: CASSDAGQGANEQYF.

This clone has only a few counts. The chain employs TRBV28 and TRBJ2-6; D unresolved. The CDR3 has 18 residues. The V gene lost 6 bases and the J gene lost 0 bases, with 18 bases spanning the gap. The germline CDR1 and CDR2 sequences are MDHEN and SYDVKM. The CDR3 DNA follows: TGTGCCAGCAGAGATTTACGCGGTCTATACTCTGGGGCCAACGTCCTGACTTTC. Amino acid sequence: CASRDLRGLYSGANVLTF.

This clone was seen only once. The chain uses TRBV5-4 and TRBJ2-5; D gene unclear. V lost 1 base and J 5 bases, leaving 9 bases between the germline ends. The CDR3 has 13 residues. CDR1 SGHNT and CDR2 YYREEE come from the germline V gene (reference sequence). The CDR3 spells CASSLPPVETQYF. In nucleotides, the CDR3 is TGTGCCAGCAGCTTGCCTCCGGTCGAGACCCAGTACTTC.

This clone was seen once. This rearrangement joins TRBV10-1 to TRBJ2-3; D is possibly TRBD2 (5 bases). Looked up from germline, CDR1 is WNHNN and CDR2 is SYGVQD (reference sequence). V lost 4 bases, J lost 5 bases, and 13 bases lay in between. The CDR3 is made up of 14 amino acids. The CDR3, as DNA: TGCGCCAGCAGTGTGGTACTCGGAGGAGATACGCAGTATTTT. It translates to CASSVVLGGDTQYF.

Here the CDR3 reads CASSVRDTSTDTQYF. Written as DNA, the CDR3 is TGCGCCAGCAGTGTGAGGGATACTAGCACAGATACGCAGTATTTT. The rearrangement uses TRBV10-1 and TRBJ2-3; perhaps TRBD2 as D (5 bases). V was pared by 4 bases and J by 0 bases, with 11 bases between. Germline V gene data show CDR1 as WNHNN and CDR2 as SYGVQD (reference sequence). The CDR3 is 15 amino acids.

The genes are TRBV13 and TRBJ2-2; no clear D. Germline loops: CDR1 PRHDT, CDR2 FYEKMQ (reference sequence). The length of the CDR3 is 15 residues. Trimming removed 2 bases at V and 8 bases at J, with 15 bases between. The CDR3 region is CASSLFSVRGGELFF. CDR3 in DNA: TGTGCCAGCAGCTTATTTTCCGTTAGAGGTGGGGAGCTGTTTTTT.

Here the CDR3 reads CASLRGPAYEQYV. The CDR3 DNA reads as TGTGCTAGTTTACGGGGGCCCGCCTACGAGCAGTACGTC. The chain combines TRBV12-5 with TRBJ2-7; D may correspond to TRBD1 or TRBD2 (6 bases each). Trimming shortened V by 8 bases and J by 2 bases, and 13 bases separated the two germline ends. The germline V gene encodes CDR1 LGHNT and CDR2 FRNRAP. There are 13 residues in the CDR3.

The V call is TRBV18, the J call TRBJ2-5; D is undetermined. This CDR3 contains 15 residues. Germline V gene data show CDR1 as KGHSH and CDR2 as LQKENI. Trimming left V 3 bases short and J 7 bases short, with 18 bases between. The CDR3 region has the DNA TGTGCCAGCTCACCGATATTGGAGAGCCGAGGGACCCAGTACTTC. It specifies CASSPILESRGTQYF.

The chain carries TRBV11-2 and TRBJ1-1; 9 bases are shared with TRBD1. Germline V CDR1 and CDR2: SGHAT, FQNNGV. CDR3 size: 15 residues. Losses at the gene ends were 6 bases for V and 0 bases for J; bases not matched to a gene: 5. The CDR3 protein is CASSPDRGLNTEAFF. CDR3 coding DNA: TGTGCCAGCAGTCCAGACAGGGGGTTGAACACTGAAGCTTTCTTT.

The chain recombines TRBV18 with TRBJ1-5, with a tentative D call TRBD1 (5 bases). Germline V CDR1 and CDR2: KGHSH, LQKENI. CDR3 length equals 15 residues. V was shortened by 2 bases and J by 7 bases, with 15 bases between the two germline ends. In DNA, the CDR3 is TGTGCCAGCTCACCAGGGGGGGATGGTCGGCAGCCCCAGCATTTT. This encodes CASSPGGDGRQPQHF.

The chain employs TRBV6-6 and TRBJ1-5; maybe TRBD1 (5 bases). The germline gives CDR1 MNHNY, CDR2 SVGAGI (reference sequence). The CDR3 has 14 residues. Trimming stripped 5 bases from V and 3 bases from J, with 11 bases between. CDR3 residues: CASSTTGSNQPQHF. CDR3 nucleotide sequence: TGTGCCAGCAGTACAACAGGCTCCAATCAGCCCCAGCATTTT.

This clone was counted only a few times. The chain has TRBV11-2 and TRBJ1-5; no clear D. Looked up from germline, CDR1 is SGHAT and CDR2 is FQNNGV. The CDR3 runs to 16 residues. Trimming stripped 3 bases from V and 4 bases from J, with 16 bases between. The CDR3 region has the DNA TGTGCCAGCAGCTTTAGGGCGACCCGAGGAAATCAGCCCCAGCATTTT. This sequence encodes CASSFRATRGNQPQHF. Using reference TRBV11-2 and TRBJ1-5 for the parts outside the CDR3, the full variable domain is EAGVAQSPRYKIIEKRQSVAFWCNPISGHATLYWYQQILGQGPKLLIQFQNNGVVDDSQLPKDRFSAERLKGVDSTLKIQPAKLEDSAVYLCASSFRATRGNQPQHFGDGTRLSIL.

The CDR3 DNA reads TGTGCCAGCAGCCCCCGGACAGGGGGCTACGGCTACACCTTC. It encodes CASSPRTGGYGYTF. The chain recombines TRBV7-2 with TRBJ1-2, with 11 positions matching TRBD1. CDR1 is SGHTA and CDR2 is FQGNSA in the germline V gene. The V gene end was trimmed by 5 bases and the J gene end by 8 bases; junction bases not matched to a gene: 7. This CDR3 has 14 amino acids.

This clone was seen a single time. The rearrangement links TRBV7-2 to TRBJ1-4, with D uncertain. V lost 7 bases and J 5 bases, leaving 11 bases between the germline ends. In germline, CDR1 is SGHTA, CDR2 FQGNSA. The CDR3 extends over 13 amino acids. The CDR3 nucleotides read TGTGCCAGCACTATTGGGTCCAATGAAAAACTGTTTTTT. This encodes CASTIGSNEKLFF. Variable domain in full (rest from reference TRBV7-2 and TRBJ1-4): GAGVSQSPSNKVTEKGKDVELRCDPISGHTALYWYRQSLGQGLEFLIYFQGNSAPDKSGLPSDRFSAERTGGSVSTLTIQRTQQEDSAVYLCASTIGSNEKLFFGSGTQLSVL.

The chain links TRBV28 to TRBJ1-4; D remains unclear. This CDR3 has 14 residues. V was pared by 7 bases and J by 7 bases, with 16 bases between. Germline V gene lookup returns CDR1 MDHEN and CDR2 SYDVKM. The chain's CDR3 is CASTPWGSSEKLFF. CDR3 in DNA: TGTGCCAGCACCCCCTGGGGAAGTAGTGAAAAACTGTTTTTT.

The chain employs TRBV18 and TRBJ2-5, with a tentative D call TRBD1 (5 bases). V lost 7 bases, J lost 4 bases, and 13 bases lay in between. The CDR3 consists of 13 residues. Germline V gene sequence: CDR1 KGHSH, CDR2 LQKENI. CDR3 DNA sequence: TGTGCCAGCTTTTATTCAGGGCCAGAGACCCAGTACTTC. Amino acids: CASFYSGPETQYF.